Below, 10 T cell receptor beta chains from the same sample are listed, as sequenced in a study of T cell responses to AZD1222 COVID-19 vaccine. Produced via immunoSEQ multiplex PCR; TCRdb's table is partial and in-frame only. The table shows 180,000 or so clones, with 80% to 95% occurring only once. The specimen was peripheral blood, collected 28 days after the second AZD1222 dose. The origin of the receptors is an adult who received the AZD1222 COVID-19 vaccine.

V gene TRBV3-1 (or the pseudogene TRBV3-2) combines with J gene TRBJ1-1; unclear D gene. The CDR3 is made up of 14 amino acids. Germline assignment: CDR1 LGHDT and CDR2 YNNKEL (reference sequence). The V end lost 0 bases, the J end lost 5 bases, and 10 bases lay between the germline ends. The DNA of the CDR3 is TGTGCCAGCAGCCAAGATGAGCGGGGAACTGAAGCTTTCTTT. Translation gives CASSQDERGTEAFF.

The rearrangement links TRBV20-1 to TRBJ2-7, with TRBD2 identical over 9 bases. V was clipped by 4 bases and J by 11 bases; unmatched bases: 0. Germline CDR1 is DFQATT and CDR2 is SNEGSKA (reference sequence). The CDR3 spans 9 residues. The CDR3 DNA sequence: TGCAGTGCTACTAGCGGGGAGTACTTC. Its protein product is CSATSGEYF.

The V and J genes are TRBV7-2 and TRBJ2-3; TRBD2 matches at 7 bases. CDR1 is SGHTA and CDR2 is FQGNSA in the germline V gene. The CDR3 sequence is 15 residues long. The J segment lost 0 bases and the V segment lost 5 bases, leaving 5 bases of the junction unmatched. The CDR3 coding sequence is TGTGCCAGCAGCCCTAGCGGACCAAGCACAGATACGCAGTATTTT. Its translation: CASSPSGPSTDTQYF.

The chain employs TRBV6-1 and TRBJ1-6; D not certain. This CDR3 has 13 amino acids. Germline V CDR1 and CDR2: MNHNS, SASEGT. Deletions cut 2 bases from V and 7 bases from J, with 6 bases between. The DNA of the CDR3 is TGTGCCAGCAGTGAAACGGGAAATTCACCCCTCCACTTT. Its protein product is CASSETGNSPLHF.

The gene calls are TRBV18 and TRBJ1-4; no clear D. This CDR3 is built from 14 residues. Germline CDR1 is KGHSH and CDR2 is LQKENI. V lost 1 base to trimming and J lost 4 bases, with 7 bases between them. The CDR3 sequence: CASSPQGRNEKLFF. The CDR3, as DNA: TGTGCCAGCTCACCACAGGGCCGTAATGAAAAACTGTTTTTT.

This clone was picked up a small number of times. V gene TRBV12-5 combines with J gene TRBJ1-2; 9 bases match TRBD1. The germline V gene has CDR1 LGHNT and CDR2 FRNRAP. CDR3 length: 17 residues. Trimming at V came to 0 bases and at J to 4 bases, leaving 9 bases not matched to a gene. The CDR3 spells CASGLVAQTGGVYGYTF. The CDR3 DNA is TGTGCTAGTGGTTTGGTAGCCCAGACAGGGGGTGTCTATGGCTACACCTTC.

The chain joins TRBV5-1 to TRBJ2-2; D possibly corresponds to TRBD2 (6 bases). The CDR3 spans 15 residues. Germline CDR1 and CDR2: SGHRS and YFSETQ. The germline V and J ends were trimmed by 4 bases and 3 bases, with 13 bases remaining between them. The CDR3 DNA reads as TGCGCCAGCAGCCAGGAGGGCGGGGACACCGGGGAGCTGTTTTTT. Its protein product is CASSQEGGDTGELFF.

The rearrangement links TRBV4-3 to TRBJ1-4; 8 bases align to TRBD1. The germline V gene encodes CDR1 LGHNA and CDR2 YSLEER. The CDR3 covers 16 residues. Losses at the gene ends were 0 bases for V and 7 bases for J; bases not matched to a gene: 7. CDR3 region: CASSQDAGGRGEKLFF. As DNA, the CDR3 is TGCGCCAGCAGCCAAGATGCAGGGGGCCGGGGTGAAAAACTGTTTTTT.

The chain links TRBV7-9 to TRBJ1-4, with D perhaps matching TRBD1 (6 bases). From germline, CDR1 is SEHNR and CDR2 FQNEAQ (reference sequence). Trimming shortened V by 4 bases and J by 3 bases, and 18 bases separated the two germline ends. CDR3 length: 17 amino acids. The DNA for the CDR3 is TGTGCCAGCAGCTCCTCGGCCTGGGGGCGGCCTAATGAAAAACTGTTTTTT. Translated: CASSSSAWGRPNEKLFF.

This clone was picked up a small number of times. J is TRBJ1-1 and V is TRBV4-1; the match to TRBD1 covers 7 bases. Trimming at V came to 3 bases and at J to 5 bases, leaving 9 bases not matched to a gene. The CDR3 spans 15 residues. The germline CDR1 and CDR2 sequences are MGHRA and YSYEKL. CDR3 sequence reads: CASSQGKQGVTEAFF. DNA of the CDR3: TGCGCCAGCAGCCAGGGGAAGCAGGGGGTGACTGAAGCTTTCTTT.